These 27 T cell receptor beta chains came from one sample sequenced in a study of blood T cell repertoires in COVID-19 (dated by TCRdb to about 2020). The library was built by means of the immunoSEQ multiplex PCR assay. The table was pulled from immuneACCESS by TCRdb, which kept in-frame rearrangements only. Such tables lose some clones; where checked, under half of the loss comes from unresolved V genes, and the rest has no known cause. The sample table lists just over 75,000 clones, less than 90% of them with a count of one. The top ten constitute over 4.5% of the sample. Sequenced: peripheral blood. Receptors originate from a man aged 55 to 70 with active or convalescent COVID-19.

The chain combines TRBV9 with TRBJ2-3; 7 bases are a match to TRBD2. CDR1 and CDR2 from the germline V gene are SGDLS and YYNGEE. The length of the CDR3 is 15 residues. Unmatched junction bases numbered 5, after V lost 4 bases and J lost 0 bases. In nucleotides, the CDR3 is TGTGCCAGCAGCCCCACTAGCGTGAGCACAGATACGCAGTATTTT. Encoded protein: CASSPTSVSTDTQYF. Variable domain in full (rest from reference TRBV9 and TRBJ2-3): DSGVTQTPKHLITATGQRVTLRCSPRSGDLSVYWYQQSLDQGLQFLIQYYNGEERAKGNILERFSAQQFPDLHSELNLSSLELGDSALYFCASSPTSVSTDTQYFGPGTRLTVL.

In this sample, this clone turned up once. The genes are TRBV6-2 or TRBV6-3 and TRBJ2-3, with 7 bases lining up with TRBD1. J was trimmed by 8 bases and V by 6 bases; bases with no gene match: 8. Germline CDR1 MNHEY, CDR2 SVGEGT. The length of the CDR3 is 13 residues. The CDR3 DNA reads as TGTGCCAGCAGCACTAGGACAGGAGGTACGCAGTATTTT. It is translated as CASSTRTGGTQYF.

The V call is TRBV7-2, the J call TRBJ2-1, with a weak D call TRBD1 (5 bases). Germline V CDR1 and CDR2: SGHTA, FQGNSA. This CDR3 comprises 14 residues. Trimming cost V 1 base and J 5 bases, with 9 bases left between them. This chain's CDR3 is CASSLGQGHNEQFF. The CDR3 bases are TGTGCCAGCAGCTTAGGGCAGGGTCACAATGAGCAGTTCTTC.

The chain combines TRBV16 with TRBJ2-7; D possibly corresponds to TRBD2 (5 bases). CDR1 is KGHSY and CDR2 is FQNENV in the germline V gene. Trimming left V 0 bases short and J 5 bases short, with 14 bases between. CDR3 size: 15 residues. The CDR3 DNA reads as TGTGCCAGCAGCCAATCGCACACTAGACCTAACGAGCAGTACTTC. It codes for CASSQSHTRPNEQYF.

The V and J genes are TRBV7-2 and TRBJ1-4; D is undetermined. Germline V lookup: CDR1 SGHTA, CDR2 FQGNSA. V was shortened by 5 bases and J by 4 bases, with 11 bases between the two germline ends. This CDR3 region has 14 residues. CDR3 in DNA: TGTGCCAGCAGCCGGAGGTGGGGTAATGAAAAACTGTTTTTT. Encoded protein: CASSRRWGNEKLFF.

The chain carries TRBV18 and TRBJ2-7; 7 nucleotides line up with TRBD1. V gave up 4 bases and J gave up 0 bases; unmatched junction bases: 6. This CDR3 has 15 amino acids. From germline, CDR1 is KGHSH and CDR2 LQKENI. The CDR3 spells CASSRGTESSYEQYF. The CDR3, as DNA: TGTGCCAGCTCACGAGGGACAGAGAGCTCCTACGAGCAGTACTTC.

The gene calls are TRBV4-1 and TRBJ2-1, with 9 bases lining up with TRBD1. Per the germline V gene, CDR1 is MGHRA and CDR2 is YSYEKL. This CDR3 is built from 17 residues. V trimming: 1 base; J trimming: 8 bases; junction bases outside the gene matches: 12. The CDR3 protein is CASSQGYRGLSNDEQFF. The CDR3 DNA reads TGCGCCAGCAGCCAAGGTTACAGGGGGCTCTCTAACGATGAGCAGTTCTTC.

CDR3: CASSPGLAGVTETQYF. CDR3 in DNA: TGTGCCAGCTCACCGGGACTAGCGGGGGTTACAGAGACCCAGTACTTC. This chain links TRBV18 with TRBJ2-5; 14 bases are shared with TRBD2. The CDR3 contains 16 residues. CDR1 is KGHSH, CDR2 LQKENI, per germline. J gave up 4 bases and V 3 bases, and 4 bases lay outside the gene matches. Filled out from reference TRBV18 and TRBJ2-5, the complete variable domain reads NAGVMQNPRHLVRRRGQEARLRCSPMKGHSHVYWYRQLPEEGLKFMVYLQKENIIDESGMPKERFSAEFPKEGPSILRIQQVVRGDSAAYFCASSPGLAGVTETQYFGPGTRLLVL.

The J gene is TRBJ2-1, the V gene TRBV4-3, with TRBD2 matching over 7 bases. The CDR3 sequence is 14 residues long. J gave up 12 bases and V 4 bases, and 12 bases lay outside the gene matches. Germline V gives CDR1 LGHNA, CDR2 YSLEER. This CDR3 is CASSPRTSGEGQFF. The CDR3 DNA reads TGCGCCAGCAGCCCTAGGACAAGCGGGGAGGGGCAGTTCTTC.

This chain joins TRBV5-1 and TRBJ1-1, with D possibly TRBD1 on 5 matching bases. CDR1 and CDR2 from the germline V gene are SGHRS and YFSETQ. Trimming left V 0 bases short and J 1 base short, with 10 bases between. This CDR3 has 15 amino acids. CDR3 residues: CASSLVGRENTEAFF. DNA of the CDR3: TGCGCCAGCAGCTTGGTGGGCAGGGAGAACACTGAAGCTTTCTTT.

This clone was seen only a few times. The rearrangement joins TRBV19 to TRBJ1-1; TRBD1 aligns across 7 bases. From germline, CDR1 is LNHDA and CDR2 SQIVND (reference sequence). The V segment lost 7 bases and the J segment 1 base; nucleotides outside the gene matches: 6. This CDR3 region has 14 residues. Here the CDR3 DNA reads TGTGCCAGTATTAACAGGGGTGAGAACACTGAAGCTTTCTTT. Translated: CASINRGENTEAFF.

In this sample, this clone turned up once. The chain combines TRBV5-1 with TRBJ2-1; no clear D gene. The CDR3 totals 16 residues. From germline, CDR1 is SGHRS and CDR2 YFSETQ. V was pared by 0 bases and J by 0 bases, with 10 bases between. The CDR3 nucleotides are TGCGCCAGCAGCTTGGTCGCGGCGAGCTCCTACAATGAGCAGTTCTTC. Protein: CASSLVAASSYNEQFF.

A few counts support this clone. V is TRBV5-5 and J is TRBJ1-1; TRBD1 matches 10 bases. The CDR3 has 14 residues. Germline assignment: CDR1 SGHKS and CDR2 YYEKEE (reference sequence). V shed 4 bases and J 8 bases; nucleotides not matched to a gene: 8. In DNA form, the CDR3 reads TGTGCCAGCAGCACGACAGGGGGCGATATGGAAGCTTTCTTT. Protein: CASSTTGGDMEAFF.

The V gene is TRBV11-2, the J gene TRBJ2-3; D is perhaps TRBD2 (5 bases). V lost 5 bases and J 10 bases, leaving 25 bases between the germline ends. CDR1 and CDR2 from the germline V gene are SGHAT and FQNNGV. This CDR3 has 16 amino acids. The CDR3 sequence: CASSPQLMRGPGAQYF. CDR3 sequence (DNA): TGTGCCAGCAGCCCACAACTAATGCGCGGGCCCGGGGCGCAGTATTTT.

This chain uses TRBV18 with TRBJ1-1; 7 bases map to TRBD1. The ends lost 2 bases at V and 8 bases at J; junction bases unmatched: 5. The germline V gene has CDR1 KGHSH and CDR2 LQKENI. This CDR3 comprises 13 residues. CDR3: CASSPIGDREAFF. The CDR3 nucleotides are TGTGCCAGCTCACCAATCGGGGACAGAGAAGCTTTCTTT.

The V and J genes are TRBV13 and TRBJ1-1; tentative D call: TRBD1 (6 bases). The CDR3 runs to 14 residues. V was clipped by 5 bases and J by 6 bases, with 16 bases between them. Germline CDR1 and CDR2: PRHDT and FYEKMQ (reference sequence). CDR3 DNA: TGTGCCAGCAGCCTCGAAGGGGGGGGGCCTGAAGCTTTCTTT. This gives the protein CASSLEGGGPEAFF.

This chain's CDR3 is CASISAGAGKDTQYF. CDR3 in DNA: TGTGCCAGCATCTCCGCAGGGGCCGGTAAAGATACGCAGTATTTT. The V call is TRBV27, the J call TRBJ2-3; a weak D match, TRBD1 (6 bases). With 7 bases removed from V and 5 bases from J, the gap between germline ends came to 19 bases. The CDR3 extends over 15 amino acids. Germline V CDR1 and CDR2: MNHEY, SMNVEV (reference sequence).

The chain has TRBV24-1 and TRBJ1-2; D might be TRBD1 (6 bases). From germline, CDR1 is KGHDR and CDR2 SFDVKD. This CDR3 is built from 15 residues. The V gene lost 1 base and the J gene lost 5 bases, with 13 bases spanning the gap. CDR3 region: CATSDFDRSTYGYTF. CDR3 DNA sequence: TGTGCCACCAGTGATTTTGACAGGAGTACGTATGGCTACACCTTC.

This clone was found a few times. The junction departs from germline at one end; a sequencing error may be responsible. The rearrangement links TRBV5-1 to TRBJ1-1; TRBD1 is a possible D gene (5 bases). CDR1 and CDR2 (germline): SGHRS, YFSETQ. The CDR3 covers 15 residues. CDR3 residues: CASTLDQGLGTEAFF. The CDR3 DNA is TGCGCCAGCACCTTGGACCAGGGCTTGGGCACTGAAGCTTTCTTT.

This clone was seen only once. The chain links TRBV18 to TRBJ2-1; D may be TRBD1 (5 bases). Germline CDR1 KGHSH, CDR2 LQKENI. Trimming took 0 bases from V and 2 from J, leaving 14 bases between them. This CDR3 is built from 17 residues. The DNA of the CDR3 is TGTGCCAGCTCACCACCGGGTCAGGGCCGAACCTACAATGAGCAGTTCTTC. Its protein is CASSPPGQGRTYNEQFF.

The J gene is TRBJ2-3, the V gene TRBV19; 9 nucleotides agree with TRBD2. The CDR3 is made up of 16 amino acids. Per the germline V gene, CDR1 is LNHDA and CDR2 is SQIVND (reference sequence). J was trimmed by 0 bases and V by 7 bases; bases with no gene match: 8. The CDR3 region is CASNHGTSPSTDTQYF. CDR3 nucleotide sequence: TGTGCCAGTAACCACGGGACTAGCCCGAGCACAGATACGCAGTATTTT.

This chain links TRBV19 with TRBJ1-2; D gene unclear. Trimming removed 5 bases from V and 3 bases from J, with 10 bases in between. The germline V gene has CDR1 LNHDA and CDR2 SQIVND (reference sequence). The CDR3 is 13 residues long. Written as DNA, the CDR3 is TGTGCCAGTAGTCCTAGACCGCACTATGGCTACACCTTC. Protein sequence: CASSPRPHYGYTF.

The chain employs TRBV3-1 (or the pseudogene TRBV3-2) and TRBJ2-7; D not certain. The V end was cut by 1 base, the J end by 10 bases, with 8 bases between. Germline-derived CDR1 and CDR2 are LGHDT and YNNKEL (reference sequence). The CDR3 length is 11 residues. Here the CDR3 DNA reads TGTGCCAGCAGCCAAGCCGAGACACAGTACTTC. Amino acids: CASSQAETQYF.

This chain connects TRBV5-1 to TRBJ2-7; possible D gene TRBD2, 7 bases. CDR3 length equals 17 residues. Trimming took 0 bases from V and 3 from J, leaving 19 bases between them. Germline V lookup: CDR1 SGHRS, CDR2 YFSETQ. In nucleotides, the CDR3 is TGCGCCAGCAGCTTGGTGGCGGGGGCCCCTCAGGGCTACGAGCAGTACTTC. This translates into CASSLVAGAPQGYEQYF.

V is TRBV11-2 and J is TRBJ1-1; 10 bases agree with TRBD1. This CDR3 has 16 residues. Germline loops: CDR1 SGHAT, CDR2 FQNNGV. With 5 bases clipped from V and 6 bases from J, the junction kept 12 bases outside the gene matches. The CDR3: CASSPGTGANRPEAFF. CDR3 DNA: TGTGCCAGCAGCCCAGGGACAGGGGCTAATAGACCTGAAGCTTTCTTT.

The chain joins TRBV27 to TRBJ1-1; weak D call: TRBD1 (5 bases). The CDR3 runs to 14 residues. Per germline, CDR1 MNHEY and CDR2 SMNVEV (reference sequence). Between the trimmed V and J ends, which lost 6 bases and 11 bases, there was a span of 22 bases. The DNA for the CDR3 is TGTGCCAGCAGCTCCACACGGGACTCCCGGAGCGCTTTCTTT. Residues: CASSSTRDSRSAFF.

The chain joins TRBV5-3 to TRBJ2-7; D may be TRBD1 (6 bases). TRBV5-3 is flagged as an ORF with uncertain function. CDR3 length: 13 amino acids. With 5 bases removed from V and 2 bases from J, the gap between germline ends came to 11 bases. The CDR3 loop is CARRQGPAYEQYF. In DNA form, the CDR3 reads TGTGCCAGAAGACAGGGTCCTGCCTACGAGCAGTACTTC.